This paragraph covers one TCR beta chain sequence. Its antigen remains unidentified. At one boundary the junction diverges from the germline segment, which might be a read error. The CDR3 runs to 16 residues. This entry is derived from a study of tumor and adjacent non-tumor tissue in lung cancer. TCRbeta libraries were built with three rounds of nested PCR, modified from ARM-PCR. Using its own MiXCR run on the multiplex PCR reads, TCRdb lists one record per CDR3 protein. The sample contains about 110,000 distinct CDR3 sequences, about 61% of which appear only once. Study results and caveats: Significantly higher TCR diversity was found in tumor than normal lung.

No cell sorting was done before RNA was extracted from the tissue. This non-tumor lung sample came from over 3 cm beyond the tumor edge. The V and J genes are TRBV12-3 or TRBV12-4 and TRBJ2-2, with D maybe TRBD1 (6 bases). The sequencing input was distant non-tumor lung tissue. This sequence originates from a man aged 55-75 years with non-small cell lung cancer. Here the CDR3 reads CANSLSRDTHPGKLFF. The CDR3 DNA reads TGTGCCAACAGTTTATCCCGGGACACTCACCCCGGGAAGCTGTTTTTT.